The entry below gives a single T cell receptor beta chain sequence along with its context. Assay: immunoSEQ multiplex PCR; the TCRdb copy retains only in-frame clones and omits some. Among 50,000 to 65,000 clones listed, roughly 84% were seen once. The sample originates from a study of blood T cell repertoires in COVID-19. V dropped 7 bases and J dropped 8; count of bases not matched to a gene: 8. Per germline, CDR1 MNHEY and CDR2 SVGAGI. This CDR3 region has 13 residues. The TCR was taken from a man aged 40-49 years with active COVID-19. The sample consisted of peripheral blood. J is TRBJ1-2 and V is TRBV6-5; 9 bases align to TRBD1. CDR3 sequence reads: CASTGTGGGGYTF. The CDR3 DNA sequence: TGTGCCAGCACCGGAACAGGGGGCGGCGGCTACACCTTC.